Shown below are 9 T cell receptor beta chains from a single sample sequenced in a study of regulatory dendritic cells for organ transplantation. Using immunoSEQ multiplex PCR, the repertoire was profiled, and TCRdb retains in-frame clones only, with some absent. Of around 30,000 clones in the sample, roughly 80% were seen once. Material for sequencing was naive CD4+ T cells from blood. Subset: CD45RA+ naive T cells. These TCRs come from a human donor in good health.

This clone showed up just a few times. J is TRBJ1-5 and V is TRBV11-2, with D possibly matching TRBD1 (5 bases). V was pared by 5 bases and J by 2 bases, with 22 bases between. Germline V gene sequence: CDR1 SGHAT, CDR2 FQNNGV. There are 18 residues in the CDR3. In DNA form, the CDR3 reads TGTGCCAGCAGCACGCGGCGCGCAGGGAATGAAGGCAATCAGCCCCAGCATTTT. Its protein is CASSTRRAGNEGNQPQHF.

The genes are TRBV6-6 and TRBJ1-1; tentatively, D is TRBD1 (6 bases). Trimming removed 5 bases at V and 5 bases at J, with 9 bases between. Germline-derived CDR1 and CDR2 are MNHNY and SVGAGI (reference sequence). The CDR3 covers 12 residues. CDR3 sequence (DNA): TGTGCCAGCAGTCAACAGGGTACTGAAGCTTTCTTT. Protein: CASSQQGTEAFF.

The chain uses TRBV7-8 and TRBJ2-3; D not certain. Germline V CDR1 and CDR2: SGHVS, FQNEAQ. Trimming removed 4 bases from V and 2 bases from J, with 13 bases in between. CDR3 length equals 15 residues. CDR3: CASSSRVVATDTQYF. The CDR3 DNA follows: TGTGCCAGCAGCTCCCGAGTTGTAGCCACAGATACGCAGTATTTT. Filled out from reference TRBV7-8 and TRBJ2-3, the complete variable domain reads GAGVSQSPRYKVAKRGQDVALRCDPISGHVSLFWYQQALGQGPEFLTYFQNEAQLDKSGLPSDRFFAERPEGSVSTLKIQRTQQEDSAVYLCASSSRVVATDTQYFGPGTRLTVL.

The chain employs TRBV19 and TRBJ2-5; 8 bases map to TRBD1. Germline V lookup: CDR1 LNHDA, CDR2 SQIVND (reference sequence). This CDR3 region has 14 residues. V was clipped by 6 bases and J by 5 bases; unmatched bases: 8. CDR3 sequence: CASRGLTGDETQYF. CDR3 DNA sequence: TGTGCCAGTAGGGGACTGACAGGGGATGAGACCCAGTACTTC.

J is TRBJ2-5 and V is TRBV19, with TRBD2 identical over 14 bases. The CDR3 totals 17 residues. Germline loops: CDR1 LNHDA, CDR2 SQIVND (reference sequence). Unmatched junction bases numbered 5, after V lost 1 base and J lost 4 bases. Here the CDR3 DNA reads TGTGCCAGTAGTATAGTCCCTGGGACTAGCGGGAGAGAGACCCAGTACTTC. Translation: CASSIVPGTSGRETQYF.

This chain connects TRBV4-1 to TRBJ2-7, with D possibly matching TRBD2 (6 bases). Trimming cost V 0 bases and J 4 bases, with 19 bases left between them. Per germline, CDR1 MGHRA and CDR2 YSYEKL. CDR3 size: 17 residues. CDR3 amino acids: CASSQDPAGSGRYEQYF. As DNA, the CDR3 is TGCGCCAGCAGCCAAGATCCGGCGGGGAGCGGGCGATACGAGCAGTACTTC.

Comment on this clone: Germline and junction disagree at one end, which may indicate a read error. The CDR3 here is CASSRTNQAGDTQYF. In DNA form, the CDR3 reads TGTGCTAGCAGCCGGACGAACCAGGCGGGAGATACGCAGTATTTT. The V and J genes are TRBV7-7 and TRBJ2-3, with D possibly being TRBD2 (5 bases). Germline CDR1 reads SSHAT; CDR2 reads FNYEAQ (reference sequence). This CDR3 spans 15 amino acids.

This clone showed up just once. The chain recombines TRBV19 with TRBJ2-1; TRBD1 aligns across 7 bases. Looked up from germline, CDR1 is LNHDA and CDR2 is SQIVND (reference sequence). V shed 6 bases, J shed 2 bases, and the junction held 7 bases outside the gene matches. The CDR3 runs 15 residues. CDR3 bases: TGTGCCAGTAGACCAACAGGGGCCCCCTACAATGAGCAGTTCTTC. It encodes CASRPTGAPYNEQFF.

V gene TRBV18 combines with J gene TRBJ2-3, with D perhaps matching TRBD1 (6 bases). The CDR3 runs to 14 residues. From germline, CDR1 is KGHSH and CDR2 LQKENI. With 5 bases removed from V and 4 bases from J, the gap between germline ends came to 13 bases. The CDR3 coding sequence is TGTGCCAGCTCAGGCTTACAGGGTCCAGATACGCAGTATTTT. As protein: CASSGLQGPDTQYF.